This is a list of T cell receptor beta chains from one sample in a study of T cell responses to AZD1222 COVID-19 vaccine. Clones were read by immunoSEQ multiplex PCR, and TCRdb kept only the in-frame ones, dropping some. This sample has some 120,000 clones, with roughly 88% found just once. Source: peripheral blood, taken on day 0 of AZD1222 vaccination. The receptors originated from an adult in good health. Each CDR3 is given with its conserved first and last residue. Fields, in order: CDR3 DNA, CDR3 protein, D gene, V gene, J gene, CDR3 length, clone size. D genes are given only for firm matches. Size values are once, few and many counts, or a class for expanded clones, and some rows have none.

CDR3 DNA: TGTGCCAGCAGCCTTACTAGCGGGGGAACAGATACGCAGTATTTT; CDR3 protein: CASSLTSGGTDTQYF; D gene: TRBD2; V gene: TRBV14; J gene: TRBJ2-3; CDR3 length: 15; clone size: .
CDR3 DNA: TGTGCCAGCAGCCCAGACAGGGGGCGCGTTGAAAAACTGTTTTTT; CDR3 protein: CASSPDRGRVEKLFF; D gene: TRBD1; V gene: TRBV2; J gene: TRBJ1-4; CDR3 length: 15; clone size: .
CDR3 DNA: TGTGCCTGGACAGGGAGTTGGGCTGAAGCTTTCTTT; CDR3 protein: CAWTGSWAEAFF; D gene: .; V gene: TRBV30; J gene: TRBJ1-1; CDR3 length: 12; clone size: .
CDR3 DNA: TGTGCCAGCAGCTTGGGGACAGGGTTAAATCAGCCCCAGCATTTT; CDR3 protein: CASSLGTGLNQPQHF; D gene: TRBD1; V gene: TRBV5-5; J gene: TRBJ1-5; CDR3 length: 15; clone size: few
CDR3 DNA: TGTGCCAGCAGCAAAGCGTCGGAGAATGCAGATCCACCCCTCCACTTT; CDR3 protein: CASSKASENADPPLHF; D gene: .; V gene: TRBV21-1; J gene: TRBJ1-6; CDR3 length: 16; clone size: .
CDR3 DNA: TGTGCCAGCAGCCACGGACAGGGGGTTTACGAGCAGTACTTC; CDR3 protein: CASSHGQGVYEQYF; D gene: TRBD1; V gene: TRBV5-4; J gene: TRBJ2-7; CDR3 length: 14; clone size: once
CDR3 DNA: TGTGCCACCAGCAGCCGACATGGGGGGCGCCTCCAGCCCCAGCATTTT; CDR3 protein: CATSSRHGGRLQPQHF; D gene: .; V gene: TRBV15; J gene: TRBJ1-5; CDR3 length: 16; clone size: .
CDR3 DNA: TGTGCCAGCAGTTCAATGGGACAGGGATGGGGGAATTACGAGCAGTACTTC; CDR3 protein: CASSSMGQGWGNYEQYF; D gene: TRBD1; V gene: TRBV28; J gene: TRBJ2-7; CDR3 length: 17; clone size: .
CDR3 DNA: TGTGCCAGCAGGACTAGAGGCCAAGAGACCCAGTACTTC; CDR3 protein: CASRTRGQETQYF; D gene: .; V gene: TRBV27; J gene: TRBJ2-5; CDR3 length: 13; clone size: .
CDR3 DNA: TGTGCCAGCAGTTTCCAGAATTCACCCCTCCACTTT; CDR3 protein: CASSFQNSPLHF; D gene: .; V gene: TRBV27; J gene: TRBJ1-6; CDR3 length: 12; clone size: .
CDR3 DNA: TGTGCCATCAGGGGCCAACGGGGTCCCGACAGAGATACGCAGTATTTT; CDR3 protein: CAIRGQRGPDRDTQYF; D gene: .; V gene: TRBV10-3; J gene: TRBJ2-3; CDR3 length: 16; clone size: .
CDR3 DNA: TGCGCCAGCAGCGAAGCTTTGACAGGGGTGGATGAGCAGTTCTTC; CDR3 protein: CASSEALTGVDEQFF; D gene: TRBD1; V gene: TRBV5-1; J gene: TRBJ2-1; CDR3 length: 15; clone size: .
CDR3 DNA: TGTGCCTGGAGCGTACAGGGAGATCAGCCCCAGCATTTT; CDR3 protein: CAWSVQGDQPQHF; D gene: .; V gene: TRBV30; J gene: TRBJ1-5; CDR3 length: 13; clone size: .
CDR3 DNA: TGTGCCATCGGGAAAGACAGCACGGGCACTGAAGCTTTCTTT; CDR3 protein: CAIGKDSTGTEAFF; D gene: .; V gene: TRBV10-3; J gene: TRBJ1-1; CDR3 length: 14; clone size: few
CDR3 DNA: TGTGCCAGCTCACCCGGCCCAGTGGATGGCAATCAGCCCCAGCATTTT; CDR3 protein: CASSPGPVDGNQPQHF; D gene: .; V gene: TRBV18; J gene: TRBJ1-5; CDR3 length: 16; clone size: once
CDR3 DNA: TGTGCCAGTGATGGTGGGGGTAGCAATCAGCCCCAGCATTTT; CDR3 protein: CASDGGGSNQPQHF; D gene: .; V gene: TRBV19; J gene: TRBJ1-5; CDR3 length: 14; clone size: .
CDR3 DNA: TGTGCCAGCAGCATAAGCGGGAGATTCCAAAACATTCAGTACTTC; CDR3 protein: CASSISGRFQNIQYF; D gene: TRBD2; V gene: TRBV14; J gene: TRBJ2-4; CDR3 length: 15; clone size: few
CDR3 DNA: TGTGCCTGGACGGTGGGGGGGGCGAACTCTGGAAACACCATATATTTT; CDR3 protein: CAWTVGGANSGNTIYF; D gene: .; V gene: TRBV30; J gene: TRBJ1-3; CDR3 length: 16; clone size: .
CDR3 DNA: TGCGCCAGCAGCTTGGTCTGGGGGTATGAAGCTTTCTTT; CDR3 protein: CASSLVWGYEAFF; D gene: .; V gene: TRBV5-1; J gene: TRBJ1-1; CDR3 length: 13; clone size: few
CDR3 DNA: TGTGCCAGCAGACAAGGACACTATAATTCACCCCTCCACTTT; CDR3 protein: CASRQGHYNSPLHF; D gene: .; V gene: TRBV11-2; J gene: TRBJ1-6; CDR3 length: 14; clone size: once
CDR3 DNA: TGTGCCATCAGTGTTGAGGCCTCGGCGGGGGGCAATCAGCCCCAGCATTTT; CDR3 protein: CAISVEASAGGNQPQHF; D gene: .; V gene: TRBV10-3; J gene: TRBJ1-5; CDR3 length: 17; clone size: .
CDR3 DNA: TGCAGCGCCCGATCAGGGGCTAACTATGGCTACACCTTC; CDR3 protein: CSARSGANYGYTF; D gene: .; V gene: TRBV29-1; J gene: TRBJ1-2; CDR3 length: 13; clone size: .
CDR3 DNA: TGTGCCAGCACCCGGGACTTCGACACTGAAGCTTTCTTT; CDR3 protein: CASTRDFDTEAFF; D gene: .; V gene: TRBV12-3/TRBV12-4; J gene: TRBJ1-1; CDR3 length: 13; clone size: .
CDR3 DNA: TGCAGCGTTTGGTCGGGGGGGCGGTACAATGAGCAGTTCTTC; CDR3 protein: CSVWSGGRYNEQFF; D gene: TRBD2; V gene: TRBV29-1; J gene: TRBJ2-1; CDR3 length: 14; clone size: .
CDR3 DNA: TGCGCCAGCAGCCTTCCAGGGGCCAAGGTCAGCGAGCAGTACTTC; CDR3 protein: CASSLPGAKVSEQYF; D gene: .; V gene: TRBV4-1; J gene: TRBJ2-7; CDR3 length: 15; clone size: once
CDR3 DNA: TGTGCCAGCAGCACCCTAGCGGGAGGGCCCAGTTACACCGGGGAGCTGTTTTTT; CDR3 protein: CASSTLAGGPSYTGELFF; D gene: TRBD2; V gene: TRBV9; J gene: TRBJ2-2; CDR3 length: 18; clone size: .
CDR3 DNA: TGTGCCACCAGTGATTTCACGGGTCCCTACGAGCAGTACTTC; CDR3 protein: CATSDFTGPYEQYF; D gene: .; V gene: TRBV24-1; J gene: TRBJ2-7; CDR3 length: 14; clone size: .
CDR3 DNA: TGTGCTAGCAGCTTGAGGCCGAGGCGGCTAGCTGAGGACAATGAGCAGTTCTTC; CDR3 protein: CASSLRPRRLAEDNEQFF; D gene: .; V gene: TRBV7-7; J gene: TRBJ2-1; CDR3 length: 18; clone size: .
CDR3 DNA: TGTGCCAGCAGTTACGGAGAGACCCAGTACTTC; CDR3 protein: CASSYGETQYF; D gene: .; V gene: TRBV6-5; J gene: TRBJ2-5; CDR3 length: 11; clone size: .
CDR3 DNA: TGTGCCAGCAGCCAAGGAGTCTCAGGAAATGGCTACACCTTC; CDR3 protein: CASSQGVSGNGYTF; D gene: .; V gene: TRBV3-1/TRBV3-2; J gene: TRBJ1-2; CDR3 length: 14; clone size: .
CDR3 DNA: TGTGCCAGCTCACCGCCCCTCGGGGCGCACGTGAAGACCCAGTACTTC; CDR3 protein: CASSPPLGAHVKTQYF; D gene: .; V gene: TRBV18; J gene: TRBJ2-5; CDR3 length: 16; clone size: .
CDR3 DNA: TGTGCCAGCAGCTTAACGCGAAACAGGGGGGACACTGAAGCTTTCTTT; CDR3 protein: CASSLTRNRGDTEAFF; D gene: TRBD1; V gene: TRBV7-3; J gene: TRBJ1-1; CDR3 length: 16; clone size: .
CDR3 DNA: TGTGCCAGCACCACATACGGGGGGACAGGGGGCTCCGAGCAGTACTTC; CDR3 protein: CASTTYGGTGGSEQYF; D gene: TRBD1; V gene: TRBV27; J gene: TRBJ2-7; CDR3 length: 16; clone size: .